The present TCR beta chain was sequenced within a study of cytomegalovirus exposure and HLA in healthy donors. General study findings and limits: The authors listed about 170 TCR beta chains as cytomegalovirus-associated. In a later analysis, productive TCRs from donors in an Asian-associated ancestry cluster reportedly carried fewer N-insertions than the cohort mean. Sequences of the TCR beta chain were said to predict the HLA-A and HLA-B alleles of most subjects accurately.

Primers for the PCR totalled 60 Vbeta and 13 Jbeta. Profiled with immunoSEQ multiplex PCR; TCRdb holds only in-frame clones, not every one. The sample lists approximately 100,000 clones, more than 60% occurring once. Between the trimmed V and J ends, which lost 4 bases and 3 bases, there was a span of 15 bases. CDR1 and CDR2 (germline): SGHVS, FNYEAQ. The CDR3 covers 15 residues. Worth noting for this clone: Its antigen is currently unknown.

Source material: PBMCs. The rearrangement links TRBV7-6 to TRBJ1-1, with a weak D call TRBD1 (5 bases). The origin of this receptor is a female donor in good health and CMV-seronegative. CDR3 coding DNA: TGTGCCAGCAGCTCAGAGCTTGGGGCTGACACTGAAGCTTTCTTT. Protein sequence: CASSSELGADTEAFF. Supplemented by reference TRBV7-6 and TRBJ1-1, the full variable domain reads GAGVSQSPRYKVTKRGQDVALRCDPISGHVSLYWYRQALGQGPEFLTYFNYEAQQDKSGLPNDRFSAERPEGSISTLTIQRTEQRDSAMYRCASSSELGADTEAFFGQGTRLTVV.